Each of the 5 T cell receptor beta chains below was sequenced from the same sample in a study of spatial heterogeneity in lung cancer. TCRdb analysed the 5' RACE reads with MiXCR anew, one entry per CDR3 protein. The table lists 75,000 or so distinct CDR3 sequences, 7.5% to 9.5% of them singletons. The time point is: sample taken at primary tumor resection. The sequences come from PBMCs, collected at surgery. Source of these receptors: a male donor with early-stage non-small cell lung cancer.

This clonotype was recorded many times. The chain is built from TRBV4-1 and TRBJ2-3; TRBD1 is a possible D gene (5 bases). V lost 4 bases and J lost 5, with 10 bases in between. The CDR3 is made up of 13 amino acids. The germline CDR1 and CDR2 sequences are MGHRA and YSYEKL. Here the CDR3 DNA reads TGCGCCAGCAGCCTCCAGCAGGGAGATACGCAGTATTTT. It codes for CASSLQQGDTQYF.

This clonotype was recorded a few times. V gene TRBV28 combines with J gene TRBJ1-6; weak D call: TRBD1 (5 bases). V gave up 5 bases and J gave up 4 bases, with 18 bases separating them. In germline, CDR1 is MDHEN, CDR2 SYDVKM. This CDR3 has 17 residues. As DNA, the CDR3 is TGTGCCAGCAGTCGTACGCCCGGGACGGAATATAATTCACCCCTCCACTTT. It is translated as CASSRTPGTEYNSPLHF.

Many counts were recorded for this clonotype. The chain is built from TRBV29-1 and TRBJ2-3; weak D call: TRBD1 (6 bases). The CDR3 runs 16 residues. The germline V and J ends were trimmed by 4 bases and 2 bases, with 19 bases remaining between them. CDR1 is SQVTM, CDR2 ANQGSEA, per germline. CDR3 nucleotides: TGCAGCGTTGCGGGCCCCCCAGGGGCTACCACAGATACGCAGTATTTT. Translated, it gives CSVAGPPGATTDTQYF.

In this sample, this clonotype turned up a few times. The J gene is TRBJ2-5, the V gene TRBV5-4; 9 nucleotides line up with TRBD2. After removal of 6 bases from V and 2 bases from J, the junction contained 23 bases not matched to a gene. The CDR3 loop spans 20 amino acids. The germline gives CDR1 SGHNT, CDR2 YYREEE (reference sequence). CDR3 residues: CASTLIGSGSTRRGQETQYF. As DNA, the CDR3 is TGTGCCAGCACTCTCATCGGTAGCGGGAGTACAAGGAGGGGGCAAGAGACCCAGTACTTC.

This clonotype came up a few times. The V and J genes are TRBV15 and TRBJ2-1; possibly TRBD1 for D (6 bases). The CDR3 totals 16 residues. CDR1 and CDR2 from the germline V gene are LNHNV and YYDKDF (reference sequence). The V end was cut by 1 base, the J end by 0 bases, with 10 bases between. The chain's CDR3 is CATSRAGAGSYNEQFF. The CDR3 DNA follows: TGTGCCACCAGCAGAGCAGGGGCGGGCTCCTACAATGAGCAGTTCTTC. The full variable domain, rest sourced from reference TRBV15 and TRBJ2-1, is DAMVIQNPRYQVTQFGKPVTLSCSQTLNHNVMYWYQQKSSQAPKLLFHYYDKDFNNEADTPDNFQSRRPNTSFCFLDIRSPGLGDTAMYLCATSRAGAGSYNEQFFGPGTRLTVL.